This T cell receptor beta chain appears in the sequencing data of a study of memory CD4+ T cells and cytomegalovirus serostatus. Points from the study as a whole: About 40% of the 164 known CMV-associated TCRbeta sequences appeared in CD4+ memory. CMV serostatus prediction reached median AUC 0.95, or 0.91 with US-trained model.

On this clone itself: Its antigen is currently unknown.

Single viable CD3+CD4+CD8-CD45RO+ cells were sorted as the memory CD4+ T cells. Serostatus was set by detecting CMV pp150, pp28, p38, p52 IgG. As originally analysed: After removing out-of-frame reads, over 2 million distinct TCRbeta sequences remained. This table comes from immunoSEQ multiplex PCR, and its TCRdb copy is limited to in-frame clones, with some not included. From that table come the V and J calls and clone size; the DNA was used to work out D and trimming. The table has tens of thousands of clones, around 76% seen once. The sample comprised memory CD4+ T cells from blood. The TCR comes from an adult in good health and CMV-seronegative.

CDR3 region: CASSGTRGGYEQYF. The CDR3 bases are TGTGCCAGCAGCGGGACCCGAGGAGGCTACGAGCAGTACTTC. The J gene is TRBJ2-7, the V gene TRBV5-4; D tentatively fits TRBD1 or TRBD2 (5 bases each). Germline lookup yields CDR1 SGHNT and CDR2 YYREEE (reference sequence). Trimming stripped 4 bases from V and 3 bases from J, with 14 bases between. The CDR3 spans 14 residues.